These 14 T cell receptor beta chains originate from one sample sequenced in a study of vaccination effects on CD4 cells after COVID-19. Data came from immunoSEQ multiplex PCR; TCRdb stores just in-frame clones and leaves some out. The sample holds about 66,000 clones, 76% seen once. Antigen-specific CD4+ T cells were expanded (with viral peptide pools) by the ViraFEST assay ahead of sequencing. On approximately day 9 of culture, CD4+ T cells were separated out. Either the mRNA-1273 or the BNT162b2 vaccine was given to participants as two doses. Their recognized antigens are unknown. Sample: CD4+ T cells from PBMCs cultured with HCoV-OC43 spike peptides, taken after COVID-19 vaccination. Documented subset: HCoV-OC43 spike overlapping peptide pool stimulation. These receptors were taken from a human donor who received a COVID-19 vaccine.

J is TRBJ1-1 and V is TRBV29-1; D not certain. The CDR3 length is 11 residues. CDR1 is SQVTM, CDR2 ANQGSEA, per germline. The V end lost 8 bases, the J end lost 7 bases, and 14 bases lay between the germline ends. CDR3: CSSQAPVEAFF. The CDR3 region has the DNA TGCAGCTCCCAAGCCCCCGTTGAAGCTTTCTTT. Combining the CDR3 with reference TRBV29-1 and TRBJ1-1 gives the whole variable domain SAVISQKPSRDICQRGTSLTIQCQVDSQVTMMFWYRQQPGQSLTLIATANQGSEATYESGFVIDKFPISRPNLTFSTLTVSNMSPEDSSIYLCSSQAPVEAFFGQGTRLTVV.

V usage is TRBV5-1 and J usage is TRBJ2-5; 12 bases are a match to TRBD1. There are 16 residues in the CDR3. Germline V gene lookup returns CDR1 SGHRS and CDR2 YFSETQ. J lost 2 bases, V lost 2 bases, and 4 bases had no gene match. The DNA for the CDR3 is TGCGCCAGCAGCTTAGGGACAGGGGGCCGACAAGAGACCCAGTACTTC. Its translation: CASSLGTGGRQETQYF.

V usage is TRBV9 and J usage is TRBJ2-2; no clear D. This CDR3 contains 16 residues. Trimming stripped 2 bases from V and 0 bases from J, with 11 bases between. Germline CDR1 and CDR2: SGDLS and YYNGEE. CDR3 in amino acids: CASSVQTAPNTGELFF. The CDR3, as DNA: TGTGCCAGCAGCGTCCAGACTGCTCCGAACACCGGGGAGCTGTTTTTT.

This chain links TRBV5-1 with TRBJ2-3; D gene unclear. Per germline, CDR1 SGHRS and CDR2 YFSETQ. The V gene lost 1 base and the J gene lost 6 bases, with 6 bases spanning the gap. The CDR3 is 12 residues long. The CDR3 DNA reads as TGCGCCAGCAGCTTGCAGCTGGATACGCAGTATTTT. Protein sequence: CASSLQLDTQYF.

This clone was seen a few times. The gene calls are TRBV6-2 or TRBV6-3 and TRBJ2-7; possibly TRBD1 for D (6 bases). Germline CDR1 MNHEY, CDR2 SVGEGT. Trimming stripped 3 bases from V and 3 bases from J, with 12 bases between. The CDR3 spans 14 residues. The CDR3 region has the DNA TGTGCCAGCAGTTATGGGACATCGGTCTACGAGCAGTACGTC. This encodes CASSYGTSVYEQYV.

The J gene is TRBJ1-1, the V gene TRBV6-2 or TRBV6-3; the match to TRBD1 covers 10 bases. CDR1 is MNHEY and CDR2 is SVGEGT in the germline V gene. The CDR3 runs 15 residues. Trimming at V came to 2 bases and at J to 8 bases, leaving 8 bases not matched to a gene. The CDR3: CASSYEGTGDKEAFF. The CDR3 nucleotides are TGTGCCAGCAGTTACGAGGGGACAGGGGATAAGGAAGCTTTCTTT.

The V and J genes are TRBV9 and TRBJ2-2; 8 nucleotides line up with TRBD2. Per germline, CDR1 SGDLS and CDR2 YYNGEE. The CDR3 is 16 residues long. V trimming: 0 bases; J trimming: 7 bases; junction bases outside the gene matches: 8. The DNA for the CDR3 is TGTGCCAGCAGCGTAGGTACGGGGGGGCCTCACGGGGAGCTGTTTTTT. Its translation: CASSVGTGGPHGELFF.

This clone was recorded once. V and J are TRBV6-5 and TRBJ2-2; 8 bases align to TRBD2. The V gene's germline CDR1 is MNHEY and CDR2 SVGAGI. V was pared by 6 bases and J by 0 bases, with 3 bases of the junction left unmatched. This CDR3 contains 15 residues. This chain's CDR3 is CASSLLAANTGELFF. The CDR3 nucleotides read TGTGCCAGCAGCCTACTAGCGGCGAACACCGGGGAGCTGTTTTTT.

The chain carries TRBV5-8 and TRBJ2-6; D uncertain. V was clipped by 2 bases and J by 0 bases, with 3 bases between them. Germline V lookup: CDR1 SGHTS, CDR2 YDEGEE. The CDR3 is 14 residues long. The CDR3 region is CASSFLSGANVLTF. For the CDR3, the DNA is TGTGCCAGCAGCTTCCTCTCTGGGGCCAACGTCCTGACTTTC.

This clone came up a few times. The chain joins TRBV25-1 to TRBJ2-2, with D perhaps assigned TRBD1 or TRBD2 (5 bases each). This CDR3 has 14 residues. Germline-derived CDR1 and CDR2 are MGHDK and SYGVNS. The V end lost 5 bases, the J end lost 4 bases, and 11 bases lay between the germline ends. The CDR3 loop reads CASSLKGTTGELFF. The CDR3 DNA reads TGTGCCAGCAGTTTGAAGGGGACCACCGGGGAGCTGTTTTTT.

The chain employs TRBV18 and TRBJ1-2; the match to TRBD1 covers 7 bases. The CDR3 has 15 residues. Trimming removed 3 bases from V and 5 bases from J; junction bases left unmatched: 9. Per the germline V gene, CDR1 is KGHSH and CDR2 is LQKENI. The CDR3 protein is CASSPPTGTAYGYTF. CDR3 nucleotide sequence: TGTGCCAGCTCACCCCCTACCGGGACAGCATATGGCTACACCTTC.

J is TRBJ1-4 and V is TRBV9; D is perhaps TRBD1 (6 bases). The CDR3 is 14 residues long. Trimming pared 0 bases from V and 7 bases from J, leaving 10 bases between. Germline assignment: CDR1 SGDLS and CDR2 YYNGEE. The CDR3 DNA follows: TGTGCCAGCAGCGTAGGCAGGGGCGGTGAAAAACTGTTTTTT. Its translation: CASSVGRGGEKLFF.

This clone occurred a few times. V gene TRBV27 combines with J gene TRBJ2-1, with 7 bases that match TRBD1. Germline V gene sequence: CDR1 MNHEY, CDR2 SMNVEV (reference sequence). V lost 7 bases, J lost 7 bases, and 10 bases stayed unmatched. The CDR3 is 14 residues long. CDR3: CASNRGGLVNEQFF. For the CDR3, the DNA is TGTGCCAGCAACAGGGGTGGACTGGTTAATGAGCAGTTCTTC.

J is TRBJ2-5 and V is TRBV5-7; D unresolved. TRBV5-7 is assigned to the ORF class and has an uncertain function. The V gene lost 6 bases and the J gene lost 1 base, with 10 bases spanning the gap. The CDR3 runs 13 residues. The CDR3 coding sequence is TGTGCCAGCAACCACACCCTCCAAGAGACCCAGTACTTC. Encoded protein: CASNHTLQETQYF.